This TCR beta chain comes out of a study of cytotoxic CD8 clonotypes in ibrutinib-treated CLL. Study background: Partial responders about 25, complete 2; roughly 12 progressed and some 15 stayed in remission by median 68 months.

Produced via immunoSEQ multiplex PCR; TCRdb's table is partial and in-frame only. The sample consists of 270,000 or so clones, roughly three quarters of them appearing once. The length of the CDR3 is 15 residues. Germline V gene sequence: CDR1 SGHKS, CDR2 YYEKEE (reference sequence). Trimming at V came to 6 bases and at J to 4 bases, leaving 9 bases not matched to a gene. The rearrangement links TRBV5-5 to TRBJ2-3, with 9 bases aligning to TRBD1. This TCR was recovered from a human donor with chronic lymphocytic leukemia. The sample was PBMCs, taken at disease progression, from a patient treated with ibrutinib. CDR3 amino acids: CASTLIGQGSDTQYF. CDR3 sequence (DNA): TGTGCCAGCACCCTCATTGGACAGGGGTCAGATACGCAGTATTTT. The full variable domain, rest sourced from reference TRBV5-5 and TRBJ2-3, is DAGVTQSPTHLIKTRGQQVTLRCSPISGHKSVSWYQQVLGQGPQFIFQYYEKEERGRGNFPDRFSARQFPNYSSELNVNALLLGDSALYLCASTLIGQGSDTQYFGPGTRLTVL.